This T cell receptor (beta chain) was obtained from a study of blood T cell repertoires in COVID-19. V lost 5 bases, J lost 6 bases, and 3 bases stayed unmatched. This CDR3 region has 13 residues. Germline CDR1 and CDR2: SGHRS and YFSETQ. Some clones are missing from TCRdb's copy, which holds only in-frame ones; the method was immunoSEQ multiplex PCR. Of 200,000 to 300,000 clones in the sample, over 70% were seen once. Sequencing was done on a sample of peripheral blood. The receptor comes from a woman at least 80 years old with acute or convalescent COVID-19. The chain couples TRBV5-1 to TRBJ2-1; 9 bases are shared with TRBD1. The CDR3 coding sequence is TGCGCCAGCAGTACGGACAGGGGCAATGAGCAGTTCTTC. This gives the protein CASSTDRGNEQFF.